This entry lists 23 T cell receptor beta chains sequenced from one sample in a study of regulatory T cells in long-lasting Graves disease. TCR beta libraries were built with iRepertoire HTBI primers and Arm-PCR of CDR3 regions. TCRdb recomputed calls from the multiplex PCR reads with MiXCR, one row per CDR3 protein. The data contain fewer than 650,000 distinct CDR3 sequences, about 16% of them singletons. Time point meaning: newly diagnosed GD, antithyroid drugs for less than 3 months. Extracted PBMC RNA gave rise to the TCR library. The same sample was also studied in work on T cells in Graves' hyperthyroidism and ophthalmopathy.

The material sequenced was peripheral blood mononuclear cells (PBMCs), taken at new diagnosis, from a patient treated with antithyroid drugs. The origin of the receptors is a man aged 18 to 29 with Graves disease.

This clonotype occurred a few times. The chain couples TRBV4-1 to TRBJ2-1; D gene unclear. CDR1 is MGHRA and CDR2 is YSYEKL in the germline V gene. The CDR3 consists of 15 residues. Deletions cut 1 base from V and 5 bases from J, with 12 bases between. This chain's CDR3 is CASSQGSPRHNEQFF. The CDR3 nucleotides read TGCGCCAGCAGCCAAGGGAGCCCCCGTCACAATGAGCAGTTCTTC.

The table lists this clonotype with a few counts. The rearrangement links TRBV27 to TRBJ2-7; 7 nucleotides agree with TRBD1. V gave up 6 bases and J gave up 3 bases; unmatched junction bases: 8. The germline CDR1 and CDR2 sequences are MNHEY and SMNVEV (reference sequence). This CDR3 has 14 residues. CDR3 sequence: CASRVTGTVYEQYF. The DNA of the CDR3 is TGTGCCAGCAGGGTTACCGGGACAGTCTACGAGCAGTACTTC.

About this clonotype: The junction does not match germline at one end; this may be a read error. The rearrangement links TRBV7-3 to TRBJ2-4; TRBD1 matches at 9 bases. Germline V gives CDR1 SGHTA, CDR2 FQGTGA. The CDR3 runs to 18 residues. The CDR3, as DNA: TGCGCCAGCAGCCAAGTCCCCGGGACAGGGCGTTCCAAAAACATTCAGTACTTC. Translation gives CASSQVPGTGRSKNIQYF.

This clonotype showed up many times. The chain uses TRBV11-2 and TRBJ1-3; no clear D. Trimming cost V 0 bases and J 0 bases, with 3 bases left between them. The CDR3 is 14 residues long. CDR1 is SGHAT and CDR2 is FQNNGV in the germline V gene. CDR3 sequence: CASSLDFSGNTIYF. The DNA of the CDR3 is TGTGCCAGCAGCTTAGACTTCTCTGGAAACACCATATATTTT.

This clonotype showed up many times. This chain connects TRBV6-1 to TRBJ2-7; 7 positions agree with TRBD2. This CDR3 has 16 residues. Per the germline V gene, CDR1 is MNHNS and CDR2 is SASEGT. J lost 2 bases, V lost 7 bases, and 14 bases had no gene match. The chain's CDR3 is CASTPAWGGGAYEQYF. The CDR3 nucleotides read TGTGCCAGCACCCCAGCTTGGGGGGGGGGAGCCTACGAGCAGTACTTC.

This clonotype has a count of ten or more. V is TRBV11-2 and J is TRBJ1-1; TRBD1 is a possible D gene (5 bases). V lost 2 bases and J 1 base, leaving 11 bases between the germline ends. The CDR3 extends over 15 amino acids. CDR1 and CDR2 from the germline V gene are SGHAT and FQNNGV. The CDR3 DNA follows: TGTGCCAGCAGCTTAACCCCGGGACGGAACACTGAAGCTTTCTTT. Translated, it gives CASSLTPGRNTEAFF.

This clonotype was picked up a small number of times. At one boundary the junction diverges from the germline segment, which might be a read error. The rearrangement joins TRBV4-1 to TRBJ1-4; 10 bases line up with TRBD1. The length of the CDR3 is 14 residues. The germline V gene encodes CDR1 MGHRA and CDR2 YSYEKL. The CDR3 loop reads CATSPGTGVEKLFF. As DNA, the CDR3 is TGCGCCACCAGCCCCGGGACAGGGGTTGAAAAACTGTTTTTT.

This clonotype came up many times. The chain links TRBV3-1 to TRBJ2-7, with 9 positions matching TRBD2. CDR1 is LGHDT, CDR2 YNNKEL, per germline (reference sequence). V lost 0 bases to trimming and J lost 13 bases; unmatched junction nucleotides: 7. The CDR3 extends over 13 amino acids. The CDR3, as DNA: TGTGCCAGCAGCCAAGAGGGGAGCGGGAGGTTCTACTTC. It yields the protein CASSQEGSGRFYF.

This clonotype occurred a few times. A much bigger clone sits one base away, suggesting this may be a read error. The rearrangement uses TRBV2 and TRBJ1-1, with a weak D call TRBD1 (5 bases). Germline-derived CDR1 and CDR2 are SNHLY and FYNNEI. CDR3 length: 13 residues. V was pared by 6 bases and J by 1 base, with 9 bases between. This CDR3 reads CASSPGWNTEAFF. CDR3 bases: TGTGCCAGCAGCCCAGGGTGGAACACTGAAGCTTTCTTT.

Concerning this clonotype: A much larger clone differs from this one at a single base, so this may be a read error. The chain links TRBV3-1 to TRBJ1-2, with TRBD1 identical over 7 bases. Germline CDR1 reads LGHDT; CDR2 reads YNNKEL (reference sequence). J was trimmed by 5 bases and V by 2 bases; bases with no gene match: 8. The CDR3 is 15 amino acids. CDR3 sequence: CASSQHPRGGYGYTF. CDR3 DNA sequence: TGTGCCAGCAGCCAACATCCCAGGGGGGGTTATGGCTACACCTTC.

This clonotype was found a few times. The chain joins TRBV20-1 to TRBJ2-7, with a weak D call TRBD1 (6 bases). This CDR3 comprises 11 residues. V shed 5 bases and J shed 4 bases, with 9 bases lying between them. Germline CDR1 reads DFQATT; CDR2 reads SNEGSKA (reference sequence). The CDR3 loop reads CSASDRYEQYF. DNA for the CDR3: TGCAGTGCTTCCGACAGGTACGAGCAGTACTTC.

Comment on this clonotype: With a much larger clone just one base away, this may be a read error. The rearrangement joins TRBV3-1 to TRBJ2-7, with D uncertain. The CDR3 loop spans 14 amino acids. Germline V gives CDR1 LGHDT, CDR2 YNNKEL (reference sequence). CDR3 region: CASSPRAATYGQYF. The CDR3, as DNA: TGTGCCAGCAGCCCCCGGGCAGCAACCTACGGGCAGTACTTC.

The CDR3 region is CASSIQGRVGNQPQHF. The CDR3, as DNA: TGTGCCAGTAGTATCCAAGGGAGGGTGGGCAATCAGCCCCAGCATTTT. The rearrangement joins TRBV19 to TRBJ1-5; no reliable D call. CDR3 length: 16 residues. With 3 bases removed from V and 2 bases from J, the gap between germline ends came to 14 bases. The germline CDR1 and CDR2 sequences are LNHDA and SQIVND (reference sequence).

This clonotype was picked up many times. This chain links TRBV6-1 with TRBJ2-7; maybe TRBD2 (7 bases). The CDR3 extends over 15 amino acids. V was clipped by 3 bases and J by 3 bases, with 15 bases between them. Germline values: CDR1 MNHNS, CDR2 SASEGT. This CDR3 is CASSDPGAGVYEQYF. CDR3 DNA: TGTGCCAGCAGTGACCCGGGGGCGGGAGTCTACGAGCAGTACTTC.

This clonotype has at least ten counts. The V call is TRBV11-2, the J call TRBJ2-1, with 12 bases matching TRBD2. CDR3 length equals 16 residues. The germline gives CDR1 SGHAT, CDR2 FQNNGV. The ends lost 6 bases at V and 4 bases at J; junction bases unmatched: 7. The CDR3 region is CASSRVTSGSYNEQFF. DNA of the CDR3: TGTGCCAGCAGTCGCGTGACTAGCGGGAGTTACAATGAGCAGTTCTTC. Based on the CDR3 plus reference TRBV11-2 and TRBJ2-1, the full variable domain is EAGVAQSPRYKIIEKRQSVAFWCNPISGHATLYWYQQILGQGPKLLIQFQNNGVVDDSQLPKDRFSAERLKGVDSTLKIQPAKLEDSAVYLCASSRVTSGSYNEQFFGPGTRLTVL.

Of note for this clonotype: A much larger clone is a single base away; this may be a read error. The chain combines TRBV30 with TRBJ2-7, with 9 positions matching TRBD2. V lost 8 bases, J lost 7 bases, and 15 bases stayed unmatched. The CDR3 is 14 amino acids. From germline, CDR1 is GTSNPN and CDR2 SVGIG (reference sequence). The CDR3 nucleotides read TGTGCCGTCTCCACTAGCGGGCTCTACAATGAGCAGTACTTC. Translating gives CAVSTSGLYNEQYF.

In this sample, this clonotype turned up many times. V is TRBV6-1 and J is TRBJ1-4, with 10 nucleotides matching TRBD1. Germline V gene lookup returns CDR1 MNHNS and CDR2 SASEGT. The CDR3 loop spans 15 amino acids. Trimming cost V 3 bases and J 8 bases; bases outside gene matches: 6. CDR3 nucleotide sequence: TGTGCCAGCAGTGAGCCCGGGACAGGGGACGAAAAACTGTTTTTT. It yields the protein CASSEPGTGDEKLFF.

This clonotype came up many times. The CDR3 DNA reads as TGTGCCAGTATCCCCCTCAGCGCTGAGGGGCTGTCGACTGAAGCTTTCTTT. Translating gives CASIPLSAEGLSTEAFF. The chain joins TRBV19 to TRBJ1-1; D may be TRBD1 (5 bases). The CDR3 runs to 17 residues. Germline V gene sequence: CDR1 LNHDA, CDR2 SQIVND (reference sequence). With 7 bases removed from V and 5 bases from J, the gap between germline ends came to 26 bases.

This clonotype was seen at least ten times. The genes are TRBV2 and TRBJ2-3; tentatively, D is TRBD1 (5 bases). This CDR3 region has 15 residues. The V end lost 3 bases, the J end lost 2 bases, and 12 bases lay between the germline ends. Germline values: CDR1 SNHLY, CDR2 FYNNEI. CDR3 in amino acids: CASSDNRLLTDTQYF. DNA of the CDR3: TGTGCCAGCAGTGACAACAGGCTACTCACAGATACGCAGTATTTT.

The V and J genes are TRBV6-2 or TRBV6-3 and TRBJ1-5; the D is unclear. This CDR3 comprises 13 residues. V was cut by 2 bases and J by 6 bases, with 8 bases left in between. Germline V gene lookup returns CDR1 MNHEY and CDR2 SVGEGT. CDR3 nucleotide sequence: TGTGCCAGCAGTTACGTTCAAAGTCAGCCCCAGCATTTT. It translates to CASSYVQSQPQHF.

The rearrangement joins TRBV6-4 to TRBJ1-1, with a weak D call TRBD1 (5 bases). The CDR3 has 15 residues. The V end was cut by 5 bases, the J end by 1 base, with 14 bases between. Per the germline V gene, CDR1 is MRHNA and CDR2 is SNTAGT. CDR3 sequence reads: CASSSWDSRNTEAFF. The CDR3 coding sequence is TGTGCCAGCAGTTCCTGGGACTCGCGGAACACTGAAGCTTTCTTT.

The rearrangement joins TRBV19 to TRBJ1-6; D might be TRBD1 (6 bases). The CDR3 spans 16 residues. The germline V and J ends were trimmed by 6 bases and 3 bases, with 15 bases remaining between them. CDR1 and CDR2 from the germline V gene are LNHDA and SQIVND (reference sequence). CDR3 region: CASSSLDRIYNSPLHF. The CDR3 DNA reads TGTGCCAGTAGCAGCCTTGACAGGATCTATAATTCACCCCTCCACTTT.

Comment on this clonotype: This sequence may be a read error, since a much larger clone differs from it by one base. The CDR3 here is CASGSPGTSGSRRGQHNEQLF. In DNA, the CDR3 is TGTGCTAGTGGTTCACCCGGGACTAGCGGGAGTCGGCGCGGACAGCACAATGAGCAGCTCTTC. The chain is built from TRBV12-5 and TRBJ2-1; 14 bases align to TRBD2. The CDR3 is made up of 21 amino acids. Germline CDR1 is LGHNT and CDR2 is FRNRAP.